This T cell receptor (beta chain) was sequenced for a study of control samples from healthy donors and cancer patients. Here immunoSEQ multiplex PCR was the method, and the copy in TCRdb shows in-frame clones only, minus some. The repertoire holds around 120,000 clones, with more than 85% as singletons. This CDR3 contains 15 residues. V lost 0 bases to trimming and J lost 3 bases, with 9 bases between them. Germline loops: CDR1 SGHNT, CDR2 YYREEE (reference sequence). The V and J genes are TRBV5-4 and TRBJ1-4; D remains unclear. This TCR came from a man aged 45 to 65 with head and neck cancer. The sequenced sample was PBMCs. CDR3 DNA sequence: TGTGCCAGCAGCTTGGAGGACTCTGCTAATGAAAAACTGTTTTTT. As protein: CASSLEDSANEKLFF.